These 14 T cell receptor beta chains came from one sample sequenced in a study of shared clonotypes between healthy human individuals. Using immunoSEQ multiplex PCR, the repertoire was profiled, and TCRdb retains in-frame clones only, with some absent. The table shows millions of clones, with approximately 93% occurring only once. Sequencing input: naive CD4+ T cells from PBMCs. Noted subset: CD45RA+ positively selected. The receptors derive from a man younger than 35 in good health. Some clones in this sample may be carry-over from other donors' samples.

V and J are TRBV28 and TRBJ2-7; TRBD1 is a possible D gene (5 bases). V lost 4 bases to trimming and J lost 6 bases, with 16 bases between them. Germline CDR1 MDHEN, CDR2 SYDVKM. This CDR3 spans 14 amino acids. DNA for the CDR3: TGTGCCAGCAGTTGGGCTAGGGGTTTGGGCGAGCAGTACTTC. As protein: CASSWARGLGEQYF.

Only one count was recorded for this clone. The rearrangement uses TRBV7-6 and TRBJ2-2, with D possibly being TRBD1 (6 bases). The CDR3 length is 15 residues. Trimming took off 1 base at V and 4 bases at J, with 10 bases between the two ends. Germline V gene sequence: CDR1 SGHVS, CDR2 FNYEAQ. The CDR3 coding sequence is TGTGCCAGCAGCTTAGTCGGACAGACCACCGGGGAGCTGTTTTTT. Translation gives CASSLVGQTTGELFF. Complete variable domain (other parts from reference TRBV7-6 and TRBJ2-2): GAGVSQSPRYKVTKRGQDVALRCDPISGHVSLYWYRQALGQGPEFLTYFNYEAQQDKSGLPNDRFSAERPEGSISTLTIQRTEQRDSAMYRCASSLVGQTTGELFFGEGSRLTVL.

J is TRBJ2-1 and V is TRBV27; TRBD1 or TRBD2 may be the D gene (5 bases each). Germline lookup yields CDR1 MNHEY and CDR2 SMNVEV (reference sequence). There are 12 residues in the CDR3. The V gene lost 6 bases and the J gene lost 8 bases, with 11 bases spanning the gap. For the CDR3, the DNA is TGTGCCAGCAGCCACCGAGGGGATGAGCAGTTCTTC. The encoded protein is CASSHRGDEQFF.

The V and J genes are TRBV6-4 and TRBJ2-1, with 8 bases matching TRBD2. V shed 5 bases, J shed 9 bases, and the junction held 12 bases outside the gene matches. The CDR3 length is 15 residues. Germline lookup yields CDR1 MRHNA and CDR2 SNTAGT. The CDR3 protein is CASSPGSGRYAEQFF. The CDR3 DNA sequence: TGTGCCAGCAGTCCAGGGAGCGGGAGATATGCTGAGCAGTTCTTC.

This clone was seen once. The genes are TRBV10-1 and TRBJ2-1, with TRBD2 matching over 15 bases. The junction had 4 bases not matched to a gene; V was cut back by 5 bases and J by 2 bases. CDR3 size: 17 residues. CDR1 is WNHNN and CDR2 is SYGVQD in the germline V gene (reference sequence). CDR3 amino acids: CASSKGLAGGPYNEQFF. The DNA of the CDR3 is TGCGCCAGCAGTAAGGGACTAGCGGGAGGTCCCTACAATGAGCAGTTCTTC.

The chain joins TRBV28 to TRBJ2-1; 10 bases map to TRBD2. The J segment lost 1 base and the V segment lost 5 bases, leaving 5 bases of the junction unmatched. Germline CDR1 and CDR2: MDHEN and SYDVKM. The CDR3 is made up of 16 amino acids. The DNA for the CDR3 is TGTGCCAGCAGTCCCTCAGCGGGAGGGTCCTACAATGAGCAGTTCTTC. Protein: CASSPSAGGSYNEQFF.

This clone has only a few counts. The identical CDR3 is also encoded by other nucleotide sequences in the sample. The CDR3 is CASSPGQGSNQPQHF. The CDR3 DNA reads TGTGCCAGCTCGCCAGGACAGGGAAGCAATCAGCCCCAGCATTTT. The chain links TRBV18 to TRBJ1-5; 8 bases align to TRBD1. The junction had 5 bases not matched to a gene; V was cut back by 6 bases and J by 1 base. The CDR3 has 15 amino acids. Germline CDR1 is KGHSH and CDR2 is LQKENI.

The chain carries TRBV28 and TRBJ2-2; 9 bases match TRBD2. The CDR3 has 15 residues. CDR1 is MDHEN and CDR2 is SYDVKM in the germline V gene. V shed 7 bases, J shed 6 bases, and the junction held 9 bases outside the gene matches. CDR3 protein: CASTQMGLAAGELFF. CDR3 in DNA: TGTGCCAGCACCCAGATGGGACTAGCTGCCGGGGAGCTGTTTTTT. The whole variable domain, filled in from reference TRBV28 and TRBJ2-2, reads DVKVTQSSRYLVKRTGEKVFLECVQDMDHENMFWYRQDPGLGLRLIYFSYDVKMKEKGDIPEGYSVSREKKERFSLILESASTNQTSMYLCASTQMGLAAGELFFGEGSRLTVL.

The chain links TRBV7-9 to TRBJ2-3, with D uncertain. Germline CDR1 SEHNR, CDR2 FQNEAQ (reference sequence). The CDR3 spans 12 residues. V lost 6 bases, J lost 2 bases, and 6 bases lay in between. CDR3 bases: TGTGCCAGCAGTGCGAACACAGATACGCAGTATTTT. It specifies CASSANTDTQYF.

This chain connects TRBV7-2 to TRBJ2-1, with TRBD2 matching 12 bases. CDR1 SGHTA and CDR2 FQGNSA come from the germline V gene. The CDR3 runs to 14 residues. V dropped 6 bases and J dropped 10; count of bases not matched to a gene: 7. The CDR3 nucleotides read TGTGCCAGCAGGGCCGGGACTAGCGGGTACGAGCAGTTCTTC. Protein product: CASRAGTSGYEQFF.

The rearrangement joins TRBV4-3 to TRBJ1-2, with D perhaps TRBD1 (5 bases). Per germline, CDR1 LGHNA and CDR2 YSLEER. The CDR3 spans 17 residues. V shed 4 bases and J shed 3 bases, with 21 bases lying between them. CDR3 amino acids: CASSPTGRGVLDYGYTF. CDR3 coding DNA: TGCGCCAGCAGCCCCACCGGACGGGGGGTTCTGGACTATGGCTACACCTTC.

The V and J genes are TRBV29-1 and TRBJ2-2, with a tentative D call TRBD1 (6 bases). Germline V CDR1 and CDR2: SQVTM, ANQGSEA. The ends were cut back, 4 bases at V and 3 bases at J, with 15 bases in the middle. The CDR3 has 15 amino acids. In DNA, the CDR3 is TGCAGCGTTGGGGACCAGGGGCCTTACACCGGGGAGCTGTTTTTT. Its protein product is CSVGDQGPYTGELFF.

The J gene is TRBJ2-7, the V gene TRBV9; 9 nucleotides agree with TRBD1. The CDR3 runs to 15 residues. The V gene's germline CDR1 is SGDLS and CDR2 YYNGEE. With 0 bases clipped from V and 8 bases from J, the junction kept 9 bases outside the gene matches. The CDR3 loop reads CASSVELGQGGKQYF. As DNA, the CDR3 is TGTGCCAGCAGCGTAGAGCTGGGACAGGGCGGGAAGCAGTACTTC. Complete variable domain (other parts from reference TRBV9 and TRBJ2-7): DSGVTQTPKHLITATGQRVTLRCSPRSGDLSVYWYQQSLDQGLQFLIQYYNGEERAKGNILERFSAQQFPDLHSELNLSSLELGDSALYFCASSVELGQGGKQYFGPGTRLTVT.

The chain couples TRBV4-1 to TRBJ2-1; 9 bases match TRBD1. This CDR3 is 15 amino acids long. Trimming at V came to 1 base and at J to 9 bases, leaving 7 bases not matched to a gene. Germline V gene lookup returns CDR1 MGHRA and CDR2 YSYEKL. CDR3 protein: CASSQAGQGSGEQFF. The CDR3 coding sequence is TGCGCCAGCAGCCAAGCGGGACAGGGAAGCGGTGAGCAGTTCTTC.